Presented here are 19 T cell receptor beta chains from one specimen sequenced in a study of beta chain features in type 1 diabetes. Study-level results: All four CD4+ subsets from Type 1 diabetes patients carried moderately but significantly shorter TCRB CDR3s.

The antigens of these receptors remain unknown. cDNA synthesis used the whole RNA isolate, giving expressed TCRB sequences. TCRdb's copy holds only in-frame clones and misses some; the assay was immunoSEQ multiplex PCR. The top ten clones hold less than 0.025% of a sample with nearly 700,000 clones, around an eighth of them seen once. The sequenced material came from naive CD4+ T cells from blood. The receptors were gathered from a man aged 18 to 35 with type 1 diabetes.

This clone was counted between two and nine times. The chain links TRBV14 to TRBJ2-5; no firm D call. V shed 1 base and J shed 7 bases, with 13 bases lying between them. Germline V lookup: CDR1 SGHDN, CDR2 FVKESK. The CDR3 has 14 amino acids. The CDR3 bases are TGTGCCAGCAGCCAAGCCACGGGCCCGGGGACCCAGTACTTC. This translates into CASSQATGPGTQYF.

The rearrangement uses TRBV30 and TRBJ2-3, with 9 bases that match TRBD2. With V trimmed by 2 bases and J by 0 bases, 9 bases remained unmatched. CDR1 is GTSNPN and CDR2 is SVGIG in the germline V gene (reference sequence). This CDR3 contains 17 residues. The CDR3 loop reads CAWSRGAGGPSTDTQYF. The CDR3 region has the DNA TGTGCCTGGAGTCGAGGAGCGGGGGGACCCAGCACAGATACGCAGTATTTT.

The genes are TRBV29-1 and TRBJ2-1; 12 bases align to TRBD2. This CDR3 contains 14 residues. CDR1 and CDR2 (germline): SQVTM, ANQGSEA. V gave up 5 bases and J gave up 7 bases; unmatched junction bases: 6. Written as DNA, the CDR3 is TGCAGCGTTTCGACTAGCGGGGGACGGAATGAGCAGTTCTTC. Translated, it gives CSVSTSGGRNEQFF.

The chain uses TRBV27 and TRBJ1-1; D is unresolved. Germline-derived CDR1 and CDR2 are MNHEY and SMNVEV (reference sequence). The CDR3 length is 13 residues. The V end was cut by 1 base, the J end by 4 bases, with 7 bases between. The CDR3, as DNA: TGTGCCAGCAGTTTATTTCGGGGCACTGAAGCTTTCTTT. Protein sequence: CASSLFRGTEAFF.

This clone was seen only a few times. The genes are TRBV6-5 and TRBJ1-2; a possible D gene is TRBD1 (5 bases). V was shortened by 9 bases and J by 8 bases, with 10 bases between the two germline ends. The CDR3 contains 10 residues. Germline values: CDR1 MNHEY, CDR2 SVGAGI. The CDR3 loop reads CASGQGGYTF. In nucleotides, the CDR3 is TGTGCCAGTGGTCAGGGCGGCTACACCTTC.

The genes are TRBV7-9 and TRBJ1-1; D is uncertain. Germline loops: CDR1 SEHNR, CDR2 FQNEAQ (reference sequence). The CDR3 has 15 amino acids. V was pared by 1 base and J by 0 bases, with 9 bases between. This chain's CDR3 is CASSLDPELNTEAFF. CDR3 coding DNA: TGTGCCAGCAGCTTAGATCCGGAGTTGAACACTGAAGCTTTCTTT. Full variable domain (rest looked up from reference TRBV7-9 and TRBJ1-1): DTGVSQNPRHKITKRGQNVTFRCDPISEHNRLYWYRQTLGQGPEFLTYFQNEAQLEKSRLLSDRFSAERPKGSFSTLEIQRTEQGDSAMYLCASSLDPELNTEAFFGQGTRLTVV.

The CDR3 DNA sequence: TGCGCCAGCAGAGGGACCGCTGAAGCTTTCTTT. Its protein product is CASRGTAEAFF. This chain connects TRBV5-1 to TRBJ1-1; weak D call: TRBD1 (5 bases). This CDR3 has 11 residues. Trimming stripped 5 bases from V and 6 bases from J, with 8 bases between. Germline V CDR1 and CDR2: SGHRS, YFSETQ.

This chain connects TRBV12-5 to TRBJ1-4; TRBD1 is a possible D gene (6 bases). The V end lost 5 bases, the J end lost 1 base, and 11 bases lay between the germline ends. The CDR3 covers 15 residues. Germline V lookup: CDR1 LGHNT, CDR2 FRNRAP. The CDR3 region is CASGTGLGTNEKLFF. The CDR3 DNA reads as TGTGCTAGTGGTACAGGGTTGGGAACTAATGAAAAACTGTTTTTT.

This clone was detected a few times. J is TRBJ1-2 and V is TRBV30, with D perhaps TRBD1 (5 bases). The CDR3 consists of 14 residues. The germline V gene has CDR1 GTSNPN and CDR2 SVGIG (reference sequence). The V gene lost 3 bases and the J gene lost 0 bases, with 11 bases spanning the gap. CDR3: CAWRRTGANYGYTF. The CDR3 DNA sequence: TGTGCCTGGAGACGTACAGGAGCTAACTATGGCTACACCTTC.

The chain carries TRBV7-3 and TRBJ1-1, with D uncertain. Trimming left V 1 base short and J 7 bases short, with 13 bases between. Germline CDR1 is SGHTA and CDR2 is FQGTGA. The CDR3 length is 14 residues. The CDR3 sequence is CASSLKADWVEAFF. The CDR3 nucleotides read TGTGCCAGCAGCTTAAAGGCGGATTGGGTTGAAGCTTTCTTT.

The genes are TRBV23-1 and TRBJ2-7; D is tentatively TRBD1 or TRBD2 (6 bases each). TRBV23-1 is assigned to the ORF class and has an uncertain function. V lost 3 bases and J lost 6, with 24 bases in between. This CDR3 region has 17 residues. CDR3 DNA: TGCGCCAGCAGTCACCAAGGGGGGCGAGAGACCTACTGCGAGCAGTACTTC. Amino acids: CASSHQGGRETYCEQYF.

This clone has more than one count but fewer than ten. The chain carries TRBV10-3 and TRBJ2-5, with 8 bases identical to TRBD1. Trimming cost V 8 bases and J 4 bases; bases outside gene matches: 9. There are 14 residues in the CDR3. Per the germline V gene, CDR1 is ENHRY and CDR2 is SYGVKD. The CDR3 region is CAIGGQGARETQYF. The CDR3 nucleotides are TGTGCCATCGGAGGACAGGGAGCACGAGAGACCCAGTACTTC.

This clone was seen a few times. V gene TRBV10-3 combines with J gene TRBJ1-5; a weak D match, TRBD1 (5 bases). Germline lookup yields CDR1 ENHRY and CDR2 SYGVKD. V lost 6 bases, J lost 0 bases, and 6 bases lay in between. The CDR3 contains 13 residues. The CDR3 sequence: CAIRDSSNQPQHF. The DNA of the CDR3 is TGTGCCATCAGAGACAGTAGCAATCAGCCCCAGCATTTT.

The rearrangement joins TRBV29-1 to TRBJ1-2; 7 bases agree with TRBD1. Trimming took 6 bases from V and 8 from J; bases not matched to a gene: 9. This CDR3 region has 12 residues. Per germline, CDR1 SQVTM and CDR2 ANQGSEA. The CDR3 sequence: CSVHDRASGYTF. The CDR3 DNA sequence: TGCAGCGTGCATGACAGGGCGTCGGGCTACACCTTC.

This clone has only a few counts. The CDR3 nucleotides are TGTGCCAGTAGTATTGGTGCGGGGGCCCCCTACGAGCAGTACTTC. Its translation is CASSIGAGAPYEQYF. The chain carries TRBV19 and TRBJ2-7; D may be TRBD2 (7 bases). Deletions cut 3 bases from V and 2 bases from J, with 14 bases between. This CDR3 spans 15 amino acids. CDR1 and CDR2 (germline): LNHDA, SQIVND (reference sequence).

This clone was counted only a few times. At the DNA level, this CDR3 is encoded by other sequences in the same sample as well. The chain carries TRBV9 and TRBJ1-1; tentative D call: TRBD1 (5 bases). CDR3 length equals 13 residues. Germline CDR1 and CDR2: SGDLS and YYNGEE. V was clipped by 2 bases and J by 5 bases, with 10 bases between them. The DNA of the CDR3 is TGTGCCAGCAGCGTCGTAGGGGCGACTGAAGCTTTCTTT. Translation: CASSVVGATEAFF.

This chain joins TRBV6-5 and TRBJ1-1; 9 positions agree with TRBD1. V lost 7 bases to trimming and J lost 1 base; unmatched junction nucleotides: 7. There are 15 residues in the CDR3. CDR1 MNHEY and CDR2 SVGAGI come from the germline V gene. The CDR3 here is CASTTPDRGNTEAFF. The CDR3 DNA reads as TGTGCCAGCACCACCCCGGACAGGGGGAACACTGAAGCTTTCTTT.

Remarks on this clone: Other DNA sequences in this sample translate to the same CDR3. This chain joins TRBV15 and TRBJ1-1, with 8 nucleotides matching TRBD1. The CDR3 covers 15 residues. Trimming at V came to 1 base and at J to 0 bases, leaving 1 base not matched to a gene. Germline-derived CDR1 and CDR2 are LNHNV and YYDKDF (reference sequence). CDR3 DNA sequence: TGTGCCACCAGCAGAGGACAGGGGATGAACACTGAAGCTTTCTTT. Translation: CATSRGQGMNTEAFF.

This clone has more than one count but fewer than ten. The rearrangement joins TRBV28 to TRBJ1-1, with unresolved D. Trimming removed 7 bases at V and 2 bases at J, with 14 bases between. This CDR3 spans 14 amino acids. Germline assignment: CDR1 MDHEN and CDR2 SYDVKM. As DNA, the CDR3 is TGTGCCAGCAACCTCCCAGCAGGCAACACTGAAGCTTTCTTT. As protein: CASNLPAGNTEAFF.